This paragraph reports one T cell receptor (beta chain). This specimen comes from a study of blood T cell repertoires in COVID-19. Looking at the study overall: From the United States, Italy and Spain came samples of acute and convalescent COVID-19. T cells, B-cell-depleted T cells, or PBMCs supplied cDNA or gDNA.

Clones were sequenced by immunoSEQ multiplex PCR, and TCRdb holds only the in-frame ones, with some missing. The data show a few hundred thousand clones, with around 87% seen just once and more than 8.5% held by the top ten. CDR3 length equals 14 residues. The ends were cut back, 0 bases at V and 3 bases at J, with 7 bases in the middle. Germline V lookup: CDR1 LGHNA, CDR2 YSLEER. The material sequenced was peripheral blood. The source is a woman in her 50s with COVID-19, enrolled during active disease. The chain is built from TRBV4-3 and TRBJ2-3; the D gene is possibly TRBD2 (5 bases). The CDR3 sequence is CASSQDWRTDTQYF. CDR3 DNA sequence: TGCGCCAGCAGCCAAGATTGGAGGACAGATACGCAGTATTTT.